These 6 T cell receptor beta chains came from one sample sequenced in a study of T cells after yellow fever vaccination. TCRdb re-called the 5' RACE reads through MiXCR, storing one row per CDR3 protein. The profile shows around 400,000 distinct CDR3 sequences, roughly 10% of them singletons. This specimen was PBMCs, taken on the day of the first yellow fever vaccination. These receptors were obtained from a young man who received the YFV17D yellow fever vaccine.

V gene TRBV10-2 combines with J gene TRBJ2-1; TRBD2 matches at 9 bases. Per germline, CDR1 WSHSY and CDR2 SAAADI. The J segment lost 14 bases and the V segment lost 6 bases, leaving 8 bases of the junction unmatched. This CDR3 has 12 amino acids. The CDR3 coding sequence is TGCGCCAGCAGCTGGGAGGCTAGCGGGGAGTTCTTC. Translating it yields CASSWEASGEFF.

The V gene is TRBV7-9, the J gene TRBJ1-1; tentatively, D is TRBD1 (6 bases). The length of the CDR3 is 16 residues. Germline V lookup: CDR1 SEHNR, CDR2 FQNEAQ (reference sequence). V gave up 2 bases and J gave up 0 bases, with 13 bases separating them. The CDR3 region has the DNA TGTGCCAGCAGCTTACCAGGGGCCGCATTGAACACTGAAGCTTTCTTT. This encodes CASSLPGAALNTEAFF.

This clonotype was seen only a few times. V is TRBV7-2 and J is TRBJ1-6; D remains ambiguous. Trimming removed 2 bases at V and 5 bases at J, with 13 bases between. Germline assignment: CDR1 SGHTA and CDR2 FQGNSA. This CDR3 spans 16 amino acids. The CDR3 bases are TGTGCCAGCAGCTTAAAGGGATTCCTTGATAATTCACCCCTCCACTTT. Protein sequence: CASSLKGFLDNSPLHF.

This clonotype was observed many times. This chain connects TRBV6-5 to TRBJ2-7, with D perhaps being TRBD1 or TRBD2 (5 bases each). The germline V gene has CDR1 MNHEY and CDR2 SVGAGI. V was cut by 2 bases and J by 1 base, with 18 bases left in between. The CDR3 has 17 amino acids. This CDR3 is CASSYRGSGADSYEQYF. The CDR3 DNA reads TGTGCCAGCAGTTACCGGGGCAGTGGCGCTGATTCCTACGAGCAGTACTTC.

The chain uses TRBV29-1 and TRBJ2-7; the D gene is possibly TRBD1 (5 bases). There are 11 residues in the CDR3. Trimming took 3 bases from V and 4 from J, leaving 7 bases between them. The germline V gene has CDR1 SQVTM and CDR2 ANQGSEA. The CDR3 loop reads CSVDRDYEQYF. DNA of the CDR3: TGCAGCGTTGACAGGGATTACGAGCAGTACTTC.

The chain carries TRBV20-1 and TRBJ2-3, with 7 bases matching TRBD2. Trimming cost V 5 bases and J 2 bases; bases outside gene matches: 16. CDR3 size: 17 residues. Germline CDR1 reads DFQATT; CDR2 reads SNEGSKA (reference sequence). The CDR3 protein is CSAPSPSGATFTDTQYF. CDR3 nucleotides: TGCAGTGCTCCCAGCCCTAGCGGCGCCACGTTCACAGATACGCAGTATTTT.